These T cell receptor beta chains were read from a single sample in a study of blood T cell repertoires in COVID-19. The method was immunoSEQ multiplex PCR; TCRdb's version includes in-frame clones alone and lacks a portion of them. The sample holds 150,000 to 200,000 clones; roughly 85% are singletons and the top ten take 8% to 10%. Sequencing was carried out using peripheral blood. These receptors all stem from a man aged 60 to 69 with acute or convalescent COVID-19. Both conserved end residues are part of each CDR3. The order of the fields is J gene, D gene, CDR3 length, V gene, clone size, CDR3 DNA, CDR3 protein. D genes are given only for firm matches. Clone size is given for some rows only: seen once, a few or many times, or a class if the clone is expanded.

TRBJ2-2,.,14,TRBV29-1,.,TGCAGCGCTCGGAGGGATCCGAACACCGGGGAGCTGTTTTTT,CSARRDPNTGELFF
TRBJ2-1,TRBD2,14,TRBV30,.,TGTGCCTGGAGGCGACTAGCTCCCCCGGGGGAGCAGTTCTTC,CAWRRLAPPGEQFF
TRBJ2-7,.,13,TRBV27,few,TGTGCCAGCAGTTTATCGCCAGCGGGCCTGGGGTACTTC,CASSLSPAGLGYF
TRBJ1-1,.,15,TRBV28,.,TGTGCCAGCAAAGGAGCAGGGGAGTCGGGAACTGAAGCTTTCTTT,CASKGAGESGTEAFF
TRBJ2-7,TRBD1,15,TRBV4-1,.,TGCGCCAGCAGCCACGGTATGGGACAGGATCGCGAGCAGTACTTC,CASSHGMGQDREQYF
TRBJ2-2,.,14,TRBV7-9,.,TGTGCCAGCAGCTTTCCGGTAAAAGCCGGGGAGCTGTTTTTT,CASSFPVKAGELFF
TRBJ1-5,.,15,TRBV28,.,TGTGCCAGCACCACGACTGCTTATAGCAATCAGCCCCAGCATTTT,CASTTTAYSNQPQHF
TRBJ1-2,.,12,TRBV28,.,TGTGCCAGCAGGAGGCAGGGCGGTGGCTACACCTTC,CASRRQGGGYTF
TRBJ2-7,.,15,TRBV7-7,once,TGTGCTAGCAGCTTAGATGCAGGGCCTACCTACGAGCAGTACTTC,CASSLDAGPTYEQYF
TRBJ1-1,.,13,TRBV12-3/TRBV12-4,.,TGTGCCAGCAGGGACAGCCACTACACTGAAGCTTTCTTT,CASRDSHYTEAFF
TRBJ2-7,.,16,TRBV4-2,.,TGTGCCAGCAGCCAAGTGGAGGGTTCCTTCTCCTACGAGCAGTACTTC,CASSQVEGSFSYEQYF
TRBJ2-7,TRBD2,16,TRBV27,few,TGTGCCAGCAGTCTCGGTTTAGCGGGAGGGCCCTACGAGCAGTACTTC,CASSLGLAGGPYEQYF
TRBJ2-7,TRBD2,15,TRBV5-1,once,TGCGCCAGCAGCCCGGGACTAGCGGGAGAGTTGCTGCAGTACTTC,CASSPGLAGELLQYF
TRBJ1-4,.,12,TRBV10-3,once,TGTGCCATCAGGGACAGAAATGAAAAACTGTTTTTT,CAIRDRNEKLFF
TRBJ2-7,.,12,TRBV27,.,TGTGCCAGCAGTTTAAGGGGGTACGAGCAGTACTTC,CASSLRGYEQYF
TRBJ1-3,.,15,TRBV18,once,TGTGCCAGCTCACCACCTGGCAGGGGCAGAAACACCATATATTTT,CASSPPGRGRNTIYF
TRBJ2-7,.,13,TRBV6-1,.,TGTGCCAGCAGTGAGCTACAGGGTTACGAGCAGTACTTC,CASSELQGYEQYF
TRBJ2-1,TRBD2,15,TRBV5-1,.,TGCGCCAGCAGATTTCTAGCGGGAGGGGACAATGAGCAGTTCTTC,CASRFLAGGDNEQFF
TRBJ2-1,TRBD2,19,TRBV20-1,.,TGCAGTGCTAGTAATGCCGGTCGTGGTCGGGGGGGTCCAGGGGATGAGCAGTTCTTC,CSASNAGRGRGGPGDEQFF
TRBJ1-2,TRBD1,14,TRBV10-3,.,TGTGCCATCAGTCAAGACAGGGGAATTCATGGCTACACCTTC,CAISQDRGIHGYTF
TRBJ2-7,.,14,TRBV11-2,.,TGTGCCAGCAGCGCGGGCCCAGCCTCCTACGAGCAGTACTTC,CASSAGPASYEQYF
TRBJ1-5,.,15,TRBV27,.,TGTGCCAGCAGTCTTGGGGCAGGGAACAATCAGCCCCAGCATTTT,CASSLGAGNNQPQHF
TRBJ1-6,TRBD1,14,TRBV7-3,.,TGTGCCAGCAGCGCGGGACAGGCTTTTTCACCCCTCCACTTT,CASSAGQAFSPLHF
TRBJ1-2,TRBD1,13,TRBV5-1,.,TGCGCCAGCAGCTCCGGACAGGGTGGCGGCTACACCTTC,CASSSGQGGGYTF
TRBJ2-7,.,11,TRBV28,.,TGTGCCAGCAGTCTTTTAGGAGTTAAGTACTTC,CASSLLGVKYF
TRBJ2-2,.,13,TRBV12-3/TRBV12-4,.,TGTGCCAGCACATCACACGACACCGGGGAGCTGTTTTTT,CASTSHDTGELFF
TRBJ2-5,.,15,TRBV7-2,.,TGTGCCAGCAGCTTATTCTCGGGGGGCGGGAAGACCCAGTACTTC,CASSLFSGGGKTQYF
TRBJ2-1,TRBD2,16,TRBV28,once,TGTGCCAGCAGTACTTCTAGCGGGAGGTTGGTTAATGAGCAGTTCTTC,CASSTSSGRLVNEQFF
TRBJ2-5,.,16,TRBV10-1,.,TGCGCCAGCAGTGAACCTCCGGGAGAAGGGGAGGAGACCCAGTACTTC,CASSEPPGEGEETQYF
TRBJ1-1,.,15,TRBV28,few,TGTGCCAGCAGTTTTCGGCGGGCAGAGAACACTGAAGCTTTCTTT,CASSFRRAENTEAFF
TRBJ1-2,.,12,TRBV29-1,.,TGCAGCCTCCGGGACACCTTCTATGGCTACACCTTC,CSLRDTFYGYTF
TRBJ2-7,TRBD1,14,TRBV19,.,TGTGCCAGTAGTACAAGGGACAGGGGGCTTGCGCAGTACTTC,CASSTRDRGLAQYF
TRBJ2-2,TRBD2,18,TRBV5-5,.,TGTGCCAGCAGCCCGAGGGCGGTCCGGGAGGGCCTCGGCGGGGAGCTGTTTTTT,CASSPRAVREGLGGELFF
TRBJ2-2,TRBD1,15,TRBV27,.,TGTGCCAGCAGTGGAGGGACAGGGCTCACCGGGGAGCTGTTTTTT,CASSGGTGLTGELFF
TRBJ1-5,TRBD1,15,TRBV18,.,TGTGCCAGCTCGTTTCAGGGGGTTGGGGATCAGCCCCAGCATTTT,CASSFQGVGDQPQHF
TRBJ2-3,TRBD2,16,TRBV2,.,TGTGCCAGCATGGAGCCGGGAGGTGGGGTAACAGATACGCAGTATTTT,CASMEPGGGVTDTQYF
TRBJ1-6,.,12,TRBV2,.,TGTGCCAGCAGTGTAACCAGGGGTACCCTCCACTTT,CASSVTRGTLHF
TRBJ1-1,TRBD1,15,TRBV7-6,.,TGTGCCAGCAGCTTGGGGACAGGGGGCCTCACTGAAGCTTTCTTT,CASSLGTGGLTEAFF
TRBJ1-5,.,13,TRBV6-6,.,TGTGCCAGCAGTTTACAGAGTAATCAGCCCCAGCATTTT,CASSLQSNQPQHF
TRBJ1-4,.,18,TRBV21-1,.,TGTGCCAGCAGCAAAGCGCCGGGGCAGGGGTCTACTAATGAAAAACTGTTTTTT,CASSKAPGQGSTNEKLFF
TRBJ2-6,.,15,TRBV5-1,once,TGCGCCAGCAGCTTGGGCGTCTCCGGGGCCAACGTCCTGACTTTC,CASSLGVSGANVLTF
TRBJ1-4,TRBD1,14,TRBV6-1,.,TGTGCCAGCAGTGAAGGCCAGGGGGGAGAAAAACTGTTTTTT,CASSEGQGGEKLFF
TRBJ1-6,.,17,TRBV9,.,TGTGCCAGCAGCCCCGGGGGGATAAGCTCCTATAATTCACCCCTCCACTTT,CASSPGGISSYNSPLHF
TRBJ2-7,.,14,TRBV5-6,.,TGTGCCAGCAGCCCCCGGGTAGGGGCGAGGGAGCAGTACTTC,CASSPRVGAREQYF
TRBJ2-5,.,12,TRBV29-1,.,TGCAGCTCGTGGGACTCCGAAGAGACCCAGTACTTC,CSSWDSEETQYF
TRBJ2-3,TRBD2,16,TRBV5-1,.,TGCGCCAGCAGCTGGACACTAGCGGGTTCTACAGATACGCAGTATTTT,CASSWTLAGSTDTQYF
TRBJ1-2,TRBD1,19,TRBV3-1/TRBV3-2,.,TGTGCCAGCAGCCAAGTGGTTCTTAAAGGGACAGCTAAAAACTATGGCTACACCTTC,CASSQVVLKGTAKNYGYTF
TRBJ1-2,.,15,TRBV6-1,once,TGTGCCAGCAGTGAGGGGAAAGGGGCGCTCCATGGCTACACCTTC,CASSEGKGALHGYTF
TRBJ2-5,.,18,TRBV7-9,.,TGTGCCAGCAGCTTAAGGCTCTTTGAGGGAGACGAACAAGAGACCCAGTACTTC,CASSLRLFEGDEQETQYF
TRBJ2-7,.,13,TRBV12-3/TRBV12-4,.,TGTGCCAGCAGTTTACAGGGGACCCACGAGCAGTACTTC,CASSLQGTHEQYF
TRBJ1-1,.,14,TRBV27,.,TGTGCCAGCAGTTCACTCCCCCTAGGGAGAGAGGCTTTCTTT,CASSSLPLGREAFF
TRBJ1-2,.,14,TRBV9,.,TGTGCCAGCAGCCCAGGGCCAGCCAACGGTGGCTACACCTTC,CASSPGPANGGYTF
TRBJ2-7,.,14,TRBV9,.,TGTGCCAGCAGCCTGAGTGGTCTAGCCGACGAGCAGTACTTC,CASSLSGLADEQYF
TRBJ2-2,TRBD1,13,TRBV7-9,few,TGTGCCAGCAGCAGGACAGGGACCGGGGAGCTGTTTTTT,CASSRTGTGELFF
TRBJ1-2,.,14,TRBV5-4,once,TGTGCCAGCAGCTTGATCGACAGGCCCTATGGCTACACCTTC,CASSLIDRPYGYTF
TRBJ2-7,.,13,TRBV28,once,TGTGCCAGCAGTTTAAGGGGATCCTACGAGCAGTACTTC,CASSLRGSYEQYF
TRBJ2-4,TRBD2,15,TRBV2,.,TGTGCCAGCGTGGGGGGGGAGGTGTCCAAAAACATTCAGTACTTC,CASVGGEVSKNIQYF